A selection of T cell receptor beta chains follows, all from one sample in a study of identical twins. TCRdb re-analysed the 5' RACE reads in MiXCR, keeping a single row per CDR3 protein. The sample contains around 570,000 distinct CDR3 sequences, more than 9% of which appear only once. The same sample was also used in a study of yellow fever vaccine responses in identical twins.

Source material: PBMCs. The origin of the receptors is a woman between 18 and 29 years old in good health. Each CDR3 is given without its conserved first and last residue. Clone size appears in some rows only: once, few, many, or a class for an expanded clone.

ASSPSGGGAGEQF TRBJ2-1 TRBV4-1 NA
ASSEMASGRSYNEQF TRBJ2-1 TRBV10-1 once
ASSPFTIEWGHYEQY TRBJ2-7 TRBV12-3/TRBV12-4 many
AWSGLSGTLNTGELF TRBJ2-2 TRBV30 few
ASSDRTGGYEQY TRBJ2-7 TRBV25-1 few
ASSGGLIMGDTQY TRBJ2-3 TRBV5-1 NA
ASSSKRGDTQY TRBJ2-3 TRBV7-8 NA
ASSRRVANQETQY TRBJ2-5 TRBV3-1 few
ASSLYVGEGSQPQH TRBJ1-5 TRBV5-6 few
SVEDPFSSGGRGDTQY TRBJ2-3 TRBV29-1 many
SVWANTGELF TRBJ2-2 TRBV29-1 many
SASRLQQETQY TRBJ2-5 TRBV20-1 few